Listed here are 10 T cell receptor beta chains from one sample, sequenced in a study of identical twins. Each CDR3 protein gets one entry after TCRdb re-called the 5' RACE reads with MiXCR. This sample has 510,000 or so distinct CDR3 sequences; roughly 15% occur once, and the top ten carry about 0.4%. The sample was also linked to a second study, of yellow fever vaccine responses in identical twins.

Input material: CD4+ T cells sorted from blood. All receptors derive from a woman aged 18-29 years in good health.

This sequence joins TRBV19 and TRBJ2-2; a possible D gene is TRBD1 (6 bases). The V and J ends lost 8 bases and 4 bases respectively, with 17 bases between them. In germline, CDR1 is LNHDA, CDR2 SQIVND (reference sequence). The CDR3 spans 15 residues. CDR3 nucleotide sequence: TGTGCCAGTCTCAAAGTGGGGGCTAGCACCGGGGAGCTGTTTTTT. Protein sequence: CASLKVGASTGELFF.

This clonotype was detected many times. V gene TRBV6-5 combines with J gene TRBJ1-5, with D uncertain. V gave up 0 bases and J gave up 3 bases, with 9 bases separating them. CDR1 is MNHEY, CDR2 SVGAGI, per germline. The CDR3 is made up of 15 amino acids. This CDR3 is CASSYSWPPNQPQHF. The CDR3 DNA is TGTGCCAGCAGTTACTCTTGGCCTCCCAATCAGCCCCAGCATTTT.

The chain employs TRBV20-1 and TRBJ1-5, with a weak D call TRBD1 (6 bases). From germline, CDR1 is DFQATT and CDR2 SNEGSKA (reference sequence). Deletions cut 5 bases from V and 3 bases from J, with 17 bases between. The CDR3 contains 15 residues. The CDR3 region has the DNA TGCAGTGCTTGGACAGCCGGATATTCCAATCAGCCCCAGCATTTT. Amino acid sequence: CSAWTAGYSNQPQHF.

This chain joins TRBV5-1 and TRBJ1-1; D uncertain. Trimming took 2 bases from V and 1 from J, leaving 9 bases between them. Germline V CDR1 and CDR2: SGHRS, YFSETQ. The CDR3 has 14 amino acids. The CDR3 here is CASSFRVENTEAFF. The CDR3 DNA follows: TGCGCCAGCAGCTTTCGGGTGGAGAACACTGAAGCTTTCTTT. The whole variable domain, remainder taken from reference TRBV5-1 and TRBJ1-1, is KAGVTQTPRYLIKTRGQQVTLSCSPISGHRSVSWYQQTPGQGLQFLFEYFSETQRNKGNFPGRFSGRQFSNSRSEMNVSTLELGDSALYLCASSFRVENTEAFFGQGTRLTVV.

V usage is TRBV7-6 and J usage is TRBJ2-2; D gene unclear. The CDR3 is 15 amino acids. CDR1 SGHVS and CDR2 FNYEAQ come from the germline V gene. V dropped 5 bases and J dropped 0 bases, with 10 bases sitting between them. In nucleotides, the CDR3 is TGTGCCAGCAGCGACCGACACACGAACACCGGGGAGCTGTTTTTT. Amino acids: CASSDRHTNTGELFF.

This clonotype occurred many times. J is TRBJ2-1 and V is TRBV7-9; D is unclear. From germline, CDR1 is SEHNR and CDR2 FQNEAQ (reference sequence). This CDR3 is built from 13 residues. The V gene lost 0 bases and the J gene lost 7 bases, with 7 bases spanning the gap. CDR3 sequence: CASSLAHKNEQFF. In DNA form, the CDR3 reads TGTGCCAGCAGCTTAGCGCATAAGAATGAGCAGTTCTTC.

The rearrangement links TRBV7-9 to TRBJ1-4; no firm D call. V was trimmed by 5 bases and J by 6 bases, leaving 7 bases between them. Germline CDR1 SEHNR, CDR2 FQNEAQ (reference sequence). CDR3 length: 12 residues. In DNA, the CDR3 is TGTGCCAGCAGCCCCCTGGATGAAAAACTGTTTTTT. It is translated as CASSPLDEKLFF.

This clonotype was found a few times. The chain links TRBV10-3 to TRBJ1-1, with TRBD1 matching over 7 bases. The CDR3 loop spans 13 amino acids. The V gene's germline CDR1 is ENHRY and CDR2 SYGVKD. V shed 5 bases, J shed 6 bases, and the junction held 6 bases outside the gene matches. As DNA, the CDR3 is TGTGCCATCAGTACCGGGACAGAATCTGAAGCTTTCTTT. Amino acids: CAISTGTESEAFF.

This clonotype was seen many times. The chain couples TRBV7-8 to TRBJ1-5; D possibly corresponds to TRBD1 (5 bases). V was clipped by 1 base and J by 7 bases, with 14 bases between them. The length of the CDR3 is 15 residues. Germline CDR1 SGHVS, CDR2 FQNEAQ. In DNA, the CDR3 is TGTGCCAGCAGCTTAGAAAGGGTGGGGGTCCAGCCCCAGCATTTT. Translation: CASSLERVGVQPQHF.

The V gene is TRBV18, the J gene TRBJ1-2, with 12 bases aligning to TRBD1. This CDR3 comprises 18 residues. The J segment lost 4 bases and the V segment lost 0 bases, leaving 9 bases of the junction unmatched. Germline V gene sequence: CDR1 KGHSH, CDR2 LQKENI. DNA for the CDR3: TGTGCCAGCTCACCACCCGGGACAGGGGGCTCGGCGATCTATGGCTACACCTTC. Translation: CASSPPGTGGSAIYGYTF.